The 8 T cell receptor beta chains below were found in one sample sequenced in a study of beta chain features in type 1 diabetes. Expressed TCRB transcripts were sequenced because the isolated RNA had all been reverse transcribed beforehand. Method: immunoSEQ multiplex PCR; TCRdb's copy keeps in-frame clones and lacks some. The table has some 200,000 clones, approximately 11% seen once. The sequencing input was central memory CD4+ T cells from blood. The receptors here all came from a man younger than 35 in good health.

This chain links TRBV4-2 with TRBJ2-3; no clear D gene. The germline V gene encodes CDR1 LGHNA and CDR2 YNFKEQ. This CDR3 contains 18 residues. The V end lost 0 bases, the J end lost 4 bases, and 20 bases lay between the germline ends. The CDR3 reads CASSQDPAGPVGADTQYF. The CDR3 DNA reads TGTGCCAGCAGCCAAGATCCGGCTGGCCCAGTGGGCGCAGATACGCAGTATTTT.

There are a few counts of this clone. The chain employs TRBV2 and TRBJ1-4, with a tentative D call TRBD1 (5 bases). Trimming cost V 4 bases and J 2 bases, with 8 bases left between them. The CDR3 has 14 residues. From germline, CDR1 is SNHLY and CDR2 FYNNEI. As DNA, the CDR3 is TGTGCCAGCAGTGCCAGGGACACTAATGAAAAACTGTTTTTT. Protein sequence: CASSARDTNEKLFF.

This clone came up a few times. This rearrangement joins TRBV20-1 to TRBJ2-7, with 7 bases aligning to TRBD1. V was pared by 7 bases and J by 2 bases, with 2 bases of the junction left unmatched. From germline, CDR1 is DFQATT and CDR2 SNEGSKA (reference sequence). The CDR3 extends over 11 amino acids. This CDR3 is CSGQGTYEQYF. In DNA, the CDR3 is TGCAGTGGACAGGGAACCTACGAGCAGTACTTC.

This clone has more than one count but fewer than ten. This CDR3 reads CSVEGTSGSNTDTQYF. The CDR3 DNA follows: TGCAGCGTTGAGGGGACTAGCGGGAGTAACACAGATACGCAGTATTTT. The rearrangement uses TRBV29-1 and TRBJ2-3; 14 bases align to TRBD2. Germline-derived CDR1 and CDR2 are SQVTM and ANQGSEA. This CDR3 comprises 16 residues. After removal of 3 bases from V and 2 bases from J, the junction contained 4 bases not matched to a gene.

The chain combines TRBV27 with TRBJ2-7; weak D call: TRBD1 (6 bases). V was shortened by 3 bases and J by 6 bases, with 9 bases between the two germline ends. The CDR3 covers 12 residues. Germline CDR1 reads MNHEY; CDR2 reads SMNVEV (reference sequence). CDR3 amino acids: CASSFLGGEQYF. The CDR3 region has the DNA TGTGCCAGCAGTTTTCTAGGGGGCGAGCAGTACTTC.

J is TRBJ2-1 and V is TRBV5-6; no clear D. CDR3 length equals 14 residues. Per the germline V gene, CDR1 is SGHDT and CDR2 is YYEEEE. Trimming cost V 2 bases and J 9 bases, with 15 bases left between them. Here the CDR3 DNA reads TGTGCCAGCAGCTTATACAGACCCCTGCCTGAGCAGTTCTTC. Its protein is CASSLYRPLPEQFF.

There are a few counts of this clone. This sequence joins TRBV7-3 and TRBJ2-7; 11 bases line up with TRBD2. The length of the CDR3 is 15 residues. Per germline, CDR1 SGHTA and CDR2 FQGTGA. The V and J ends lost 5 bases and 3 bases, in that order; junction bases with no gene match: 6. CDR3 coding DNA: TGTGCCAGCAGCCACGGACTAGCGGGTAACTACGAGCAGTACTTC. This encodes CASSHGLAGNYEQYF.

CDR3 in DNA: TGTGCCTGGAGTGGAACTTACACCGGGGAGCTGTTTTTT. This translates into CAWSGTYTGELFF. The chain uses TRBV30 and TRBJ2-2; D unresolved. CDR3 length: 13 residues. Germline CDR1 reads GTSNPN; CDR2 reads SVGIG (reference sequence). Trimming took off 1 base at V and 3 bases at J, with 6 bases between the two ends.